This T cell receptor beta chain was recovered during a study of shared clonotypes between healthy human individuals. With 3 bases removed from V and 6 bases from J, the gap between germline ends came to 10 bases. The CDR3 sequence is 12 residues long. Germline V gene lookup returns CDR1 SGHDT and CDR2 YYEEEE. Positively selected for CCR7, the CD45RO-negative cells used as naive CD8 cells excluded terminally differentiated effector memory CD45RA+ cells. Assay: immunoSEQ multiplex PCR; the TCRdb copy retains only in-frame clones and omits some. This table has about 600,000 clones, more than 95% appearing once.

This sequence originates from a man between 25 and 39 years old in good health. The sequenced material came from naive CD8+ T cells sorted from blood. The rearrangement uses TRBV5-6 and TRBJ2-7; D is ambiguous. The CDR3 loop reads CASSSESIEQYF. CDR3 sequence (DNA): TGTGCCAGCAGCTCCGAGTCGATCGAGCAGTACTTC. Based on the CDR3 plus reference TRBV5-6 and TRBJ2-7, the full variable domain is DAGVTQSPTHLIKTRGQQVTLRCSPKSGHDTVSWYQQALGQGPQFIFQYYEEEERQRGNFPDRFSGHQFPNYSSELNVNALLLGDSALYLCASSSESIEQYFGPGTRLTVT.